The next 25 T cell receptor beta chains were all read from a single sample in a study of cytomegalovirus exposure and HLA in healthy donors. Both 60 Vbeta primers and 13 Jbeta primers went into the PCR. Produced via immunoSEQ multiplex PCR; TCRdb's table is partial and in-frame only. The table records about 40,000 clones, 80% to 90% of them present only once. Material for sequencing was PBMCs. These receptors were obtained from a woman aged 40 to 49 in good health and CMV-seropositive.

The chain recombines TRBV6-6 with TRBJ1-3; D is unclear. Germline V gives CDR1 MNHNY, CDR2 SVGAGI (reference sequence). Trimming stripped 10 bases from V and 0 bases from J, with 7 bases between. There are 12 residues in the CDR3. The CDR3 bases are TGTGCCACCTCCAGCTCTGGAAACACCATATATTTT. It codes for CATSSSGNTIYF.

The V and J genes are TRBV19 and TRBJ2-7; tentatively, D is TRBD1 (6 bases). CDR1 and CDR2 (germline): LNHDA, SQIVND (reference sequence). The CDR3 is made up of 14 amino acids. Trimming stripped 3 bases from V and 3 bases from J, with 12 bases between. For the CDR3, the DNA is TGTGCCAGTAGTATGGGGGCCGACGTCTACGAGCAGTACTTC. This translates into CASSMGADVYEQYF.

V usage is TRBV7-2 and J usage is TRBJ1-4, with D possibly TRBD1 on 5 matching bases. The ends were cut back, 5 bases at V and 10 bases at J, with 23 bases in the middle. Germline values: CDR1 SGHTA, CDR2 FQGNSA. The CDR3 is 16 amino acids. The CDR3 loop is CASSLMHLRDGGKLFF. CDR3 in DNA: TGTGCCAGCAGCCTAATGCATTTGAGGGACGGGGGAAAACTGTTTTTT. The full variable domain, rest sourced from reference TRBV7-2 and TRBJ1-4, is GAGVSQSPSNKVTEKGKDVELRCDPISGHTALYWYRQSLGQGLEFLIYFQGNSAPDKSGLPSDRFSAERTGGSVSTLTIQRTQQEDSAVYLCASSLMHLRDGGKLFFGSGTQLSVL.

The rearrangement links TRBV4-1 to TRBJ1-3; weak D call: TRBD1 (6 bases). Trimming removed 3 bases from V and 2 bases from J, with 17 bases in between. The CDR3 loop spans 17 amino acids. Germline V gives CDR1 MGHRA, CDR2 YSYEKL. The CDR3 spells CASSHKNRDITGNTIYF. DNA of the CDR3: TGCGCCAGCAGCCATAAAAACCGGGACATTACTGGAAACACCATATATTTT.

The chain combines TRBV10-3 with TRBJ2-3; D is unclear. Germline values: CDR1 ENHRY, CDR2 SYGVKD. V was pared by 0 bases and J by 5 bases, with 6 bases between. CDR3 length: 13 amino acids. CDR3 bases: TGTGCCATCAGTGAGTCGACGGGAGATACGCAGTATTTT. Translation: CAISESTGDTQYF.

This clone has only a few counts. The chain couples TRBV7-7 to TRBJ1-1; 7 bases map to TRBD1. V lost 5 bases and J lost 9; bases outside the gene matches: 9. CDR1 is SSHAT, CDR2 FNYEAQ, per germline (reference sequence). The CDR3 sequence is 13 residues long. CDR3 in DNA: TGTGCCAGCAGCCCCGGGACAGAGCAGCAAGCTTTCTTT. Amino acids: CASSPGTEQQAFF.

This chain joins TRBV7-2 and TRBJ1-3, with 7 positions matching TRBD1. V lost 4 bases to trimming and J lost 2 bases; unmatched junction nucleotides: 2. The length of the CDR3 is 14 residues. Germline V gene sequence: CDR1 SGHTA, CDR2 FQGNSA. The CDR3 sequence: CASSSDRAGNTIYF. As DNA, the CDR3 is TGTGCCAGCAGCTCCGACAGGGCTGGAAACACCATATATTTT.

V is TRBV7-9 and J is TRBJ1-4; TRBD1 matches 8 bases. This CDR3 is 15 amino acids long. Germline trimming cut 2 bases from V and 4 bases from J; bases unmatched to any gene: 3. Germline loops: CDR1 SEHNR, CDR2 FQNEAQ (reference sequence). CDR3 amino acids: CASSLLTGGNEKLFF. The CDR3 DNA sequence: TGTGCCAGCAGCTTACTTACAGGGGGTAATGAAAAACTGTTTTTT.

CDR3 bases: TGTGCCAGCACTTGGGCAGTCACAGATACGCAGTATTTT. Protein sequence: CASTWAVTDTQYF. The chain carries TRBV2 and TRBJ2-3; D not resolved. Germline V gene lookup returns CDR1 SNHLY and CDR2 FYNNEI. The germline V and J ends were trimmed by 7 bases and 2 bases, with 10 bases remaining between them. This CDR3 has 13 amino acids. The variable domain in full, completed from reference TRBV2 and TRBJ2-3, reads EPEVTQTPSHQVTQMGQEVILRCVPISNHLYFYWYRQILGQKVEFLVSFYNNEISEKSEIFDDQFSVERPDGSNFTLKIRSTKLEDSAMYFCASTWAVTDTQYFGPGTRLTVL.

The CDR3 sequence: CASSWGRQTSAKNTGELFF. In DNA form, the CDR3 reads TGTGCCAGCAGCTGGGGGCGACAGACTAGCGCCAAGAACACCGGGGAGCTGTTTTTT. This chain connects TRBV7-9 to TRBJ2-2, with 8 nucleotides matching TRBD2. The germline CDR1 and CDR2 sequences are SEHNR and FQNEAQ (reference sequence). The CDR3 runs 19 residues. The trim removed 4 bases at V and 1 base at J, leaving 14 bases unmatched.

The rearrangement joins TRBV18 to TRBJ1-1; perhaps TRBD1 as D (6 bases). The CDR3 length is 15 residues. The ends were cut back, 1 base at V and 1 base at J, with 10 bases in the middle. Germline V lookup: CDR1 KGHSH, CDR2 LQKENI. CDR3 protein: CASSPRGTQNTEAFF. The CDR3 DNA is TGTGCCAGCTCACCACGGGGGACACAGAACACTGAAGCTTTCTTT.

V gene TRBV27 combines with J gene TRBJ1-5; the match to TRBD1 covers 7 bases. V lost 8 bases, J lost 2 bases, and 9 bases stayed unmatched. The CDR3 loop spans 15 amino acids. Germline loops: CDR1 MNHEY, CDR2 SMNVEV (reference sequence). This CDR3 reads CASGIQGMGNQPQHF. CDR3 in DNA: TGTGCCAGCGGGATACAGGGGATGGGCAATCAGCCCCAGCATTTT.

The chain joins TRBV7-2 to TRBJ1-2; perhaps TRBD1 as D (6 bases). V dropped 4 bases and J dropped 4 bases, with 13 bases sitting between them. This CDR3 has 14 amino acids. Germline V CDR1 and CDR2: SGHTA, FQGNSA. CDR3 protein: CASSSRTVFYGYTF. CDR3 bases: TGTGCCAGCAGCTCTAGGACAGTCTTCTATGGCTACACCTTC.

V usage is TRBV9 and J usage is TRBJ2-7, with a tentative D call TRBD2 (5 bases). This CDR3 has 14 amino acids. The V end was cut by 3 bases, the J end by 2 bases, with 12 bases between. Per germline, CDR1 SGDLS and CDR2 YYNGEE. CDR3 sequence (DNA): TGTGCCAGCAGCGAGGCTCCGAGGGCCTACGAGCAGTACTTC. This translates into CASSEAPRAYEQYF. The full variable domain, completed using reference TRBV9 and TRBJ2-7, is DSGVTQTPKHLITATGQRVTLRCSPRSGDLSVYWYQQSLDQGLQFLIQYYNGEERAKGNILERFSAQQFPDLHSELNLSSLELGDSALYFCASSEAPRAYEQYFGPGTRLTVT.

A few counts support this clone. V gene TRBV14 combines with J gene TRBJ1-1; maybe TRBD1 (6 bases). The V and J ends lost 2 bases and 7 bases respectively, with 17 bases between them. Germline V gives CDR1 SGHDN, CDR2 FVKESK. This CDR3 has 15 residues. The CDR3 DNA reads TGTGCCAGCAGCCAAATCAGACTAACAGGGATTGAAGCTTTCTTT. Translated: CASSQIRLTGIEAFF. Variable domain in full (rest from reference TRBV14 and TRBJ1-1): EAGVTQFPSHSVIEKGQTVTLRCDPISGHDNLYWYRRVMGKEIKFLLHFVKESKQDESGMPNNRFLAERTGGTYSTLKVQPAELEDSGVYFCASSQIRLTGIEAFFGQGTRLTVV.

The DNA for the CDR3 is TGTGCCAGCAGAGGGACAGGGGTGAGGGCTTTCTTT. Translated, it gives CASRGTGVRAFF. The V gene is TRBV2, the J gene TRBJ1-1; 10 nucleotides align to TRBD1. After removal of 6 bases from V and 11 bases from J, the junction contained 6 bases not matched to a gene. This CDR3 region has 12 residues. Germline values: CDR1 SNHLY, CDR2 FYNNEI.

The gene calls are TRBV29-1 and TRBJ2-5, with D tentatively TRBD1 (6 bases). The CDR3 has 10 residues. The germline V gene has CDR1 SQVTM and CDR2 ANQGSEA. The ends were cut back, 7 bases at V and 3 bases at J, with 6 bases in the middle. As DNA, the CDR3 is TGCAGCGCAGGGGAAGAGACCCAGTACTTC. As protein: CSAGEETQYF.

DNA for the CDR3: TGTGCCAGCAGCTTGCGAGGCGCGGGGGGCAATCAGCCCCAGCATTTT. It specifies CASSLRGAGGNQPQHF. This chain joins TRBV11-2 and TRBJ1-5, with D perhaps TRBD1 (5 bases). The V end lost 3 bases, the J end lost 2 bases, and 14 bases lay between the germline ends. The length of the CDR3 is 16 residues. CDR1 and CDR2 (germline): SGHAT, FQNNGV.

The chain is built from TRBV30 and TRBJ2-7; TRBD1 matches 12 bases. V shed 4 bases, J shed 0 bases, and the junction held 7 bases outside the gene matches. The CDR3 has 16 amino acids. Germline CDR1 is GTSNPN and CDR2 is SVGIG (reference sequence). Written as DNA, the CDR3 is TGTGCCTGGAACCGGGACAGGGGGCTGGGCTCCTACGAGCAGTACTTC. It is translated as CAWNRDRGLGSYEQYF.

J is TRBJ1-6 and V is TRBV2; D might be TRBD1 (6 bases). This CDR3 is 15 amino acids long. CDR1 SNHLY and CDR2 FYNNEI come from the germline V gene. The V end was cut by 0 bases, the J end by 7 bases, with 10 bases between. CDR3 DNA sequence: TGTGCCAGCAGTGAAGCAACAGGGCTAAATTCACCCCTCCACTTT. Translated: CASSEATGLNSPLHF. Together with reference TRBV2 and TRBJ1-6, the CDR3 gives the full variable domain: EPEVTQTPSHQVTQMGQEVILRCVPISNHLYFYWYRQILGQKVEFLVSFYNNEISEKSEIFDDQFSVERPDGSNFTLKIRSTKLEDSAMYFCASSEATGLNSPLHFGNGTRLTVT.

The chain employs TRBV5-8 and TRBJ2-2; unclear D gene. This CDR3 region has 13 residues. CDR1 and CDR2 from the germline V gene are SGHTS and YDEGEE. V shed 4 bases and J shed 1 base, with 5 bases lying between them. The CDR3 DNA is TGTGCCAGCAGCAACAAGAACACCGGGGAGCTGTTTTTT. Residues: CASSNKNTGELFF.

Here the CDR3 DNA reads TGTGCCAGTAGTATCGGGGCAGGGGTAGAGCCCCAGCATTTT. It is translated as CASSIGAGVEPQHF. The chain recombines TRBV19 with TRBJ1-5; D might be TRBD1 (6 bases). V dropped 3 bases and J dropped 8 bases, with 14 bases sitting between them. The CDR3 loop spans 14 amino acids. CDR1 and CDR2 from the germline V gene are LNHDA and SQIVND (reference sequence).

The V gene is TRBV19, the J gene TRBJ2-4, with D possibly matching TRBD1 (6 bases). The CDR3 is made up of 16 amino acids. V dropped 5 bases and J dropped 0 bases, with 14 bases sitting between them. The V gene's germline CDR1 is LNHDA and CDR2 SQIVND (reference sequence). Written as DNA, the CDR3 is TGTGCCAGTAGTTCGCACAGGGTACTAGCCAAAAACATTCAGTACTTC. This codes for CASSSHRVLAKNIQYF.

This rearrangement joins TRBV7-4 to TRBJ2-7, with 7 bases lining up with TRBD1. There are 14 residues in the CDR3. J lost 0 bases, V lost 2 bases, and 1 base had no gene match. Germline V gives CDR1 SGHVT, CDR2 SQSDAQ. The chain's CDR3 is CASSLPGGSYEQYF. The DNA of the CDR3 is TGTGCCAGCAGCTTACCAGGGGGCTCCTACGAGCAGTACTTC.

V and J are TRBV5-6 and TRBJ2-5, with D perhaps matching TRBD2 (6 bases). The CDR3 consists of 14 residues. The V and J ends lost 4 bases and 7 bases respectively, with 17 bases between them. Per germline, CDR1 SGHDT and CDR2 YYEEEE. The chain's CDR3 is CASSPRGAVLTQYF. DNA of the CDR3: TGTGCCAGCAGCCCACGCGGGGCTGTCTTGACCCAGTACTTC. The variable domain in full, completed from reference TRBV5-6 and TRBJ2-5, reads DAGVTQSPTHLIKTRGQQVTLRCSPKSGHDTVSWYQQALGQGPQFIFQYYEEEERQRGNFPDRFSGHQFPNYSSELNVNALLLGDSALYLCASSPRGAVLTQYFGPGTRLLVL.